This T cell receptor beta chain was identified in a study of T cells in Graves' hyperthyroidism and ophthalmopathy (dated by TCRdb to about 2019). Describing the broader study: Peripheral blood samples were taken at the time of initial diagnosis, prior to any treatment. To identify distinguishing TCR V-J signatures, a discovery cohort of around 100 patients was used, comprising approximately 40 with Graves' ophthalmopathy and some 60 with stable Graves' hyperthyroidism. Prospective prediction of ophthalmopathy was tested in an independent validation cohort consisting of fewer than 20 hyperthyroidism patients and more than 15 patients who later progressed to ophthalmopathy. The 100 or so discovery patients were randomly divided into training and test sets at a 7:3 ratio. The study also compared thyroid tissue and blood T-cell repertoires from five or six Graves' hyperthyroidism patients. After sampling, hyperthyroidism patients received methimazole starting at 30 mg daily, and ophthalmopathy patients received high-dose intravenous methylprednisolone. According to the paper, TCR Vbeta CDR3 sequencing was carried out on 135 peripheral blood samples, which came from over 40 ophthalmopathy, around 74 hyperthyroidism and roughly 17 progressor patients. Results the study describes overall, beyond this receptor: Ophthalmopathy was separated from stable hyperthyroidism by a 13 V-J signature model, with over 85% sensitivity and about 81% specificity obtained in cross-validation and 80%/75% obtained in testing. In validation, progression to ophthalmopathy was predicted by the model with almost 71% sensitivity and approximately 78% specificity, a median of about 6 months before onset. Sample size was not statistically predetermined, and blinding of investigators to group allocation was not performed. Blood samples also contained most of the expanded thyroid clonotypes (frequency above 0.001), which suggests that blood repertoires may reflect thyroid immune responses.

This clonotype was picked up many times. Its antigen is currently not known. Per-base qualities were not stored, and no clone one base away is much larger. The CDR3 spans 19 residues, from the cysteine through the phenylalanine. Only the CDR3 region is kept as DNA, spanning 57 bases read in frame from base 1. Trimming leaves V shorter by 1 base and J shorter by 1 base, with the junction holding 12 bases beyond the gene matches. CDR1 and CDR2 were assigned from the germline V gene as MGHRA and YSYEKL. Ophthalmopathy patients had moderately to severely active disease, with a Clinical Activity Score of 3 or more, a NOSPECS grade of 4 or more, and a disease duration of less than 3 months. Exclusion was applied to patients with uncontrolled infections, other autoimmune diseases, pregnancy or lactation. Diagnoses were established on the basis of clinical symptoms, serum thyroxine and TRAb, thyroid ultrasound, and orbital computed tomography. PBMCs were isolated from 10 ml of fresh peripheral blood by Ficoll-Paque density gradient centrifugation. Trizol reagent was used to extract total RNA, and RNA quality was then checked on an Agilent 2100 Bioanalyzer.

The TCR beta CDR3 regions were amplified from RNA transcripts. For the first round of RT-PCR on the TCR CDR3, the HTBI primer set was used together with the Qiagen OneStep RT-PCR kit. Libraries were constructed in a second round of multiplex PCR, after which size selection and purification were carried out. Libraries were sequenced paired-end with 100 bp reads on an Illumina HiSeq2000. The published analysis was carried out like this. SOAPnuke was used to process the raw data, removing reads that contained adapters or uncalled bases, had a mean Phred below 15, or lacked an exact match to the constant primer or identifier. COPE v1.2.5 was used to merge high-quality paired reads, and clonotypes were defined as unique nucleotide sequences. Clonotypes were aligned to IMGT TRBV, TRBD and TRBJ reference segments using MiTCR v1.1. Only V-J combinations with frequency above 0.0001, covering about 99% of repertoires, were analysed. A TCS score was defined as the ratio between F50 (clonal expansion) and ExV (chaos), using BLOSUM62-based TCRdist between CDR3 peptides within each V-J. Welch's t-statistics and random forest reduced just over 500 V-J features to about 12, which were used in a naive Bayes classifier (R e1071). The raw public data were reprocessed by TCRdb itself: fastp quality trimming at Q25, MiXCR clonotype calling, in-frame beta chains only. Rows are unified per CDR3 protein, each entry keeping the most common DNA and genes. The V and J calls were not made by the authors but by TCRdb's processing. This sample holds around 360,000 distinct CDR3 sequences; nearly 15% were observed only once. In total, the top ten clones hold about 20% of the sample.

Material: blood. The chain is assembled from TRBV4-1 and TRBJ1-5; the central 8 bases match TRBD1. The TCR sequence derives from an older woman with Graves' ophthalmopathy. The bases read TGCGCCAGCAGCCAAGGGGGAGACAGGGGTCGGGCAAGCAATCAGCCCCAGCATTTT. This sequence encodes CASSQGGDRGRASNQPQHF.